This entry is about one T cell receptor (beta chain). The sample originates from a study of radiation and T cells in renal cell carcinoma. Study at large: Nephrectomy followed 15 Gy stereotactic body radiation by 4 weeks.

Germline assignment: CDR1 SGDLS and CDR2 YYNGEE. Trimming shortened V by 1 base and J by 7 bases, and 18 bases separated the two germline ends. The CDR3 sequence is 16 residues long. Method: immunoSEQ multiplex PCR; TCRdb's copy keeps in-frame clones and lacks some. Of approximately 150,000 clones in the sample, around four fifths were seen once. Sample time point: baseline pretreatment blood. The treatment is: 15 Gy SBRT to primary tumor, nephrectomy 4 weeks later. This receptor was obtained from a woman in her 50s with renal cell carcinoma. The chain has TRBV9 and TRBJ2-1, with D perhaps TRBD2 (6 bases). Here the sequenced sample was blood, taken from a patient whose treatment included radiotherapy and nephrectomy. Written as DNA, the CDR3 is TGTGCCAGCAGCGTACGTGGGGACTCGGTCCCAAATGAGCAGTTCTTC. This sequence encodes CASSVRGDSVPNEQFF.